This T cell receptor (beta chain) was captured in a study of blood T cell repertoires in COVID-19. This clone showed up just a few times. V was pared by 4 bases and J by 6 bases, with 3 bases of the junction left unmatched. Per the germline V gene, CDR1 is SGHTA and CDR2 is FQGTGA. The CDR3 covers 14 residues. In Seattle, patients joined the study during active infection and were tracked longitudinally. Sequenced by immunoSEQ multiplex PCR; TCRdb stores in-frame clones only, minus some. The table shows 300,000 to 350,000 clones, with roughly 86% occurring only once. This clonotype was obtained from a man aged 30 to 39 with COVID-19, enrolled during active disease. The sample was peripheral blood. V and J are TRBV7-3 and TRBJ1-5; 10 bases align to TRBD1. The CDR3 DNA sequence: TGTGCCAGCAGCTCGACAGGGGGCAGTCAGCCCCAGCATTTT. It yields the protein CASSSTGGSQPQHF.